This TCR beta chain was identified during a study of CD8 T cells in ankylosing spondylitis. Study-level findings and limits: Ankylosing spondylitis blood appeared to be characterized by a TCR beta motif of 8 or 9 highly homologous variants.

For this clonotype: The antigen remains unidentified.

Trimming removed 10 bases from V and 0 bases from J, with 17 bases in between. Germline CDR1 SGHRS, CDR2 YFSETQ. The CDR3 runs to 14 residues. A single record per CDR3 protein comes from TCRdb applying MiXCR to the 5' RACE reads. The sample holds about 540,000 distinct CDR3 sequences; 9.5% to 15% are singletons and the top ten take approximately 6.2%. This rearrangement joins TRBV5-1 to TRBJ2-7; D is possibly TRBD1 or TRBD2 (6 bases each). The sample comprised blood, either unsorted or a sorted T cell fraction (not recorded which). The receptor was derived from a male donor with ankylosing spondylitis. CDR3 sequence (DNA): TGCGCCGGGCGGGACATCCCTCACTCCTACGAGCAGTACGTC. Protein: CAGRDIPHSYEQYV.